This T cell receptor beta chain was sequenced in a study of human T cells and chemical hapten exposure. The time point was: healthy volunteer bleed at 6 weeks. Total RNA was extracted from unfractionated whole blood. This clonotype turned up a few times. The study used a library that attached unique molecular identifiers to individual cDNA molecules. Original analysis: Sampled TCR counts reached a median of roughly 98,000 per sample, with values ranging from roughly 23,224 to 700,000. Via MiXCR, TCRdb re-called the RACE reads, giving one row per CDR3 protein. The V and J calls were determined by TCRdb, not by the authors. The repertoire consists of about 70,000 distinct CDR3 sequences, with about 6% occurring once and the leading ten covering 3.4%. Trimming removed 6 bases from V and 2 bases from J; junction bases left unmatched: 10. Per germline, CDR1 MNHEY and CDR2 SVGAGI. The CDR3 sequence is 17 residues long.

The V call is TRBV6-5, the J call TRBJ2-2; 9 nucleotides match TRBD1. The sample comprised whole blood. The clonotype was recovered from a female donor in good health. Some clones in this sample may be carry-over from other donors' samples. Here the CDR3 DNA reads TGTGCCAGCAGGACCCCGGGACAGGGTGGAAACACCGGGGAGCTGTTTTTT. Encoded protein: CASRTPGQGGNTGELFF.